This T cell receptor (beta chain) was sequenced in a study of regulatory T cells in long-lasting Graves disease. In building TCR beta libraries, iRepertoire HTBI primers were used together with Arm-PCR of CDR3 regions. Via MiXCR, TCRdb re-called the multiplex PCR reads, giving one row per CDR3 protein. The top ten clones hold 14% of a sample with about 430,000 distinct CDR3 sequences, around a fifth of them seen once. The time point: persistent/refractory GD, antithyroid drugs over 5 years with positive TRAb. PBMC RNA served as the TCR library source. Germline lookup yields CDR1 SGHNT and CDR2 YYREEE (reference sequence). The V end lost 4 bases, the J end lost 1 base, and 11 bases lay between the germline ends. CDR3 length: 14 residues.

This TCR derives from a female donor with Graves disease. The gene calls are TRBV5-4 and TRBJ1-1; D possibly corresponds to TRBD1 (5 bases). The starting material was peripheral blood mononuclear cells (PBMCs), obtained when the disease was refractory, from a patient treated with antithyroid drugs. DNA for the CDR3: TGTGCCAGCAGCCGGGCAGGGACGAACACTGAAGCTTTCTTT. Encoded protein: CASSRAGTNTEAFF.